What follows is one TCR beta chain and its context. The data derive from a study of OX40 agonist ivuxolimab in advanced cancers. Some clones are missing from TCRdb's copy, which holds only in-frame ones; the method was immunoSEQ multiplex PCR. There are more than 35,000 clones in the sample; approximately 84% occur only once, and roughly 7.3% lies in the top ten. V was trimmed by 0 bases and J by 1 base, leaving 13 bases between them. The CDR3 runs to 16 residues. CDR1 SGHDT and CDR2 YYEEEE come from the germline V gene. The clonotype was recovered from an adult with an advanced solid tumor such as melanoma, head and neck, liver or kidney cancer. V and J are TRBV5-6 and TRBJ1-2, with unresolved D. This sample comprised CD4+ or CD8+ T cells sorted from blood, obtained in a trial of the OX40 agonist ivuxolimab. In DNA, the CDR3 is TGTGCCAGCAGCTTGGACCTTCACTCCTTTAACTATGGCTACACCTTC. Translating it yields CASSLDLHSFNYGYTF.